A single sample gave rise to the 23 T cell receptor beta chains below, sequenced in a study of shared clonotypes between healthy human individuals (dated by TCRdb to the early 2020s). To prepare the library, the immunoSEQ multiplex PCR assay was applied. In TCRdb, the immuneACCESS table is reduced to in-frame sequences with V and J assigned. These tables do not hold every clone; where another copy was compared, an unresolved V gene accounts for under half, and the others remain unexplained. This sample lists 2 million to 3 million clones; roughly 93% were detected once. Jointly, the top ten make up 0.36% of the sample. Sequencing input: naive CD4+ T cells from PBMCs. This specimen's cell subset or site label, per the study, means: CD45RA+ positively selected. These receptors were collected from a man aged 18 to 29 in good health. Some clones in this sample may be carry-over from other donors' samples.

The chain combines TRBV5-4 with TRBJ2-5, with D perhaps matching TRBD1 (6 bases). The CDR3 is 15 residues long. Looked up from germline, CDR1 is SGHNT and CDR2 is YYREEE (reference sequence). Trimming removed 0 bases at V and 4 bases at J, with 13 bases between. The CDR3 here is CASSLAERGRETQYF. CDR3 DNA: TGTGCCAGCAGCTTGGCTGAAAGGGGGAGAGAGACCCAGTACTTC. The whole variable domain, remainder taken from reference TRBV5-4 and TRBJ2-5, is ETGVTQSPTHLIKTRGQQVTLRCSSQSGHNTVSWYQQALGQGPQFIFQYYREEENGRGNFPPRFSGLQFPNYSSELNVNALELDDSALYLCASSLAERGRETQYFGPGTRLLVL.

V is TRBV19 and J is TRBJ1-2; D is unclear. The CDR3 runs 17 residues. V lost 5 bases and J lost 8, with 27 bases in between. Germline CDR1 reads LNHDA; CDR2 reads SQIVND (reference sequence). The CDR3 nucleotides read TGTGCCAGTAGTCCCTTTCGGAGGGAAGAAGGTCTGCAAGGCTACACCTTC. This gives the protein CASSPFRREEGLQGYTF.

The CDR3 here is CASSVDASGTEAFF. DNA of the CDR3: TGTGCCAGCAGCGTGGACGCCTCGGGCACTGAAGCTTTCTTT. The gene calls are TRBV9 and TRBJ1-1; D unclear. The CDR3 consists of 14 residues. V lost 2 bases to trimming and J lost 4 bases, with 12 bases between them. From germline, CDR1 is SGDLS and CDR2 YYNGEE.

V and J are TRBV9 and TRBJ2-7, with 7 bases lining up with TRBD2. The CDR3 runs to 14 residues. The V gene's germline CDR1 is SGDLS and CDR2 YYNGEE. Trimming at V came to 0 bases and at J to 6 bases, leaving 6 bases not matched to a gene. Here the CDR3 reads CASSVASGNAEQYF. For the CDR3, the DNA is TGTGCCAGCAGCGTAGCAAGCGGGAATGCCGAGCAGTACTTC.

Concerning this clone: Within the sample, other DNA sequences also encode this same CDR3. This CDR3 is CASSISGFGYEQYF. As DNA, the CDR3 is TGTGCCAGTAGTATAAGTGGGTTCGGCTACGAGCAGTACTTC. The V gene is TRBV19, the J gene TRBJ2-7, with no clear D. The length of the CDR3 is 14 residues. CDR1 is LNHDA and CDR2 is SQIVND in the germline V gene (reference sequence). V was trimmed by 2 bases and J by 3 bases, leaving 11 bases between them.

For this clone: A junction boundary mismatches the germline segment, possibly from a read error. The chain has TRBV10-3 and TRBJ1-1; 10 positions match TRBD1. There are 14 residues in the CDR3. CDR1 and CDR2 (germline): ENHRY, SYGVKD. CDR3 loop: CAVRGDRGNTEAFF. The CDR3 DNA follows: TGTGCCGTCAGGGGGGACAGGGGAAACACTGAAGCTTTCTTT.

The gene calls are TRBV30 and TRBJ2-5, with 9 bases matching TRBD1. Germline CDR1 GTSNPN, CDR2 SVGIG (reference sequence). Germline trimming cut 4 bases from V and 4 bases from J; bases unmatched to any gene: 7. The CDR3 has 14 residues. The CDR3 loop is CAWTPGQGAETQYF. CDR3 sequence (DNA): TGTGCCTGGACCCCGGGACAGGGCGCAGAGACCCAGTACTTC.

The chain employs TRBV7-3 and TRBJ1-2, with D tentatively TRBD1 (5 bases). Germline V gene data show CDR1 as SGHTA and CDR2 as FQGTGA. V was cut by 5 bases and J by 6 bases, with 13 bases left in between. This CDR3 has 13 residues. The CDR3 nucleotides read TGTGCCAGCAGCCCAATGGGGGGACATGGCTACACCTTC. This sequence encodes CASSPMGGHGYTF. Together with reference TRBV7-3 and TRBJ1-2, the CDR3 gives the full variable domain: GAGVSQTPSNKVTEKGKYVELRCDPISGHTALYWYRQSLGQGPEFLIYFQGTGAADDSGLPNDRFFAVRPEGSVSTLKIQRTERGDSAVYLCASSPMGGHGYTFGSGTRLTVV.

DNA for the CDR3: TGTGCCAGCCGGACAGGGCCTCAAGAGACCCAGTACTTC. Protein sequence: CASRTGPQETQYF. The chain is built from TRBV7-2 and TRBJ2-5; the match to TRBD1 covers 8 bases. CDR3 length equals 13 residues. V dropped 8 bases and J dropped 2; count of bases not matched to a gene: 4. Germline V lookup: CDR1 SGHTA, CDR2 FQGNSA.

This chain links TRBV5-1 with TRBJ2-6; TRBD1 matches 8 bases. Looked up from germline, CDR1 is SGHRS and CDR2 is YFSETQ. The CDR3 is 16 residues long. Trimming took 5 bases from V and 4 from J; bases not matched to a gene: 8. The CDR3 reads CASRGQVIRGANVLTF. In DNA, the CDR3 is TGCGCCAGCAGGGGACAGGTTATCAGGGGGGCCAACGTCCTGACTTTC.

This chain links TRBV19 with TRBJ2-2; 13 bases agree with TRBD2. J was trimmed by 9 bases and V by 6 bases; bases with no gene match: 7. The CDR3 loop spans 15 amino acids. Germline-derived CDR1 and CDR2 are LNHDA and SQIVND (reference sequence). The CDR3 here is CASRGLAGLSRELFF. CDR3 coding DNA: TGTGCCAGTAGGGGACTAGCGGGGCTATCCCGGGAGCTGTTTTTT.

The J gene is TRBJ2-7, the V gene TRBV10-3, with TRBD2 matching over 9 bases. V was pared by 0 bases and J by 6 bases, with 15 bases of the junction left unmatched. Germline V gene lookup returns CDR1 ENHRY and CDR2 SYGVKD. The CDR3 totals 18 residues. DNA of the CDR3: TGTGCCATCAGTGAGTCGAACTCATGGCTAGCGGGGTCGAGCGAGCAGTACTTC. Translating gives CAISESNSWLAGSSEQYF.

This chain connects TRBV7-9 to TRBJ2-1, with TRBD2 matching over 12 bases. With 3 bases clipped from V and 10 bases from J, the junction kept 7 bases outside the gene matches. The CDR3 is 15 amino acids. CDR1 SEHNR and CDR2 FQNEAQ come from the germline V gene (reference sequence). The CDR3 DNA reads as TGTGCCAGCAGCTTGACTAGCGGGAGTTACTTGGAGCAGTTCTTC. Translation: CASSLTSGSYLEQFF.

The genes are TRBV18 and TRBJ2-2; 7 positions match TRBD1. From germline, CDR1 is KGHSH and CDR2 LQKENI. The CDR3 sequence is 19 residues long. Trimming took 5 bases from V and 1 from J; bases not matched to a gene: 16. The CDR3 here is CASSNQMTGIRGNTGELFF. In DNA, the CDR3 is TGTGCCAGCTCAAACCAGATGACAGGGATTAGAGGGAACACCGGGGAGCTGTTTTTT.

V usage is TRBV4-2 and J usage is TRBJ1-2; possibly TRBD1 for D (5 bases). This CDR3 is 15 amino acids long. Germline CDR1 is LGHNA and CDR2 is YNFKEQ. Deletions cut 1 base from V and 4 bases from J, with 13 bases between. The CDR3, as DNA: TGTGCCAGCAGCCAAGCTCAGCAGGGAAGCTATGGCTACACCTTC. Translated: CASSQAQQGSYGYTF.

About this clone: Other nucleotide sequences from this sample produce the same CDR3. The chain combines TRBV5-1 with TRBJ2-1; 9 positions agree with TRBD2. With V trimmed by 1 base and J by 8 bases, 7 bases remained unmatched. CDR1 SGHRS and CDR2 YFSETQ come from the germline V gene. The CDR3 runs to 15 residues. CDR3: CASSLLAGAGDEQFF. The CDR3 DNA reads TGCGCCAGCAGCTTGTTAGCGGGAGCGGGGGATGAGCAGTTCTTC.

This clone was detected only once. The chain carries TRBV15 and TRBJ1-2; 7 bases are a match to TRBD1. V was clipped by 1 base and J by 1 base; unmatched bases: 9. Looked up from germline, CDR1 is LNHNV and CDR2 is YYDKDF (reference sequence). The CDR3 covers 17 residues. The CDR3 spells CATSRGVTGELNYGYTF. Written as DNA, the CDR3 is TGTGCCACCAGCAGAGGGGTTACAGGGGAACTTAACTATGGCTACACCTTC. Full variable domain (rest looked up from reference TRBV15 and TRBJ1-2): DAMVIQNPRYQVTQFGKPVTLSCSQTLNHNVMYWYQQKSSQAPKLLFHYYDKDFNNEADTPDNFQSRRPNTSFCFLDIRSPGLGDTAMYLCATSRGVTGELNYGYTFGSGTRLTVV.

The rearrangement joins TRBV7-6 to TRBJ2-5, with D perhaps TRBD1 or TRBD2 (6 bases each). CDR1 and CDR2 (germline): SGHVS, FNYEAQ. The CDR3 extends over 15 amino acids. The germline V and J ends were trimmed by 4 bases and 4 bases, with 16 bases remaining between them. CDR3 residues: CASSSEGGSRETQYF. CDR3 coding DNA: TGTGCCAGCAGCTCAGAGGGGGGTTCTAGAGAGACCCAGTACTTC.

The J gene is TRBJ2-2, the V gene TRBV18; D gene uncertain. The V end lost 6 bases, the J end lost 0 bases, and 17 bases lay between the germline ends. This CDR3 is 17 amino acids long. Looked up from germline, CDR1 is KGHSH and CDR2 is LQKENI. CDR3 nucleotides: TGTGCCAGCTCCGCCCTCTCCCGATCAACGAACACCGGGGAGCTGTTTTTT. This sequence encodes CASSALSRSTNTGELFF.

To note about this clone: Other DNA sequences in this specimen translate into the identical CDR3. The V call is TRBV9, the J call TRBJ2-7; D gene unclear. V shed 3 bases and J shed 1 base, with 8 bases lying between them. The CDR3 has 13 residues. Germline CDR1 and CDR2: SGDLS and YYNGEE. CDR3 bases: TGTGCCAGCAGCGAGGGCCCGTCCTACGAGCAGTACTTC. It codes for CASSEGPSYEQYF.

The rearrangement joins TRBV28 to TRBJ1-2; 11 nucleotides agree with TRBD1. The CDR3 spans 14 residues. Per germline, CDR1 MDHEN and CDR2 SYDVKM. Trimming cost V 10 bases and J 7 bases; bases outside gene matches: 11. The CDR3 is CATTGDRGYGGYTF. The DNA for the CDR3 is TGTGCCACTACAGGGGACAGGGGGTATGGTGGCTACACCTTC.

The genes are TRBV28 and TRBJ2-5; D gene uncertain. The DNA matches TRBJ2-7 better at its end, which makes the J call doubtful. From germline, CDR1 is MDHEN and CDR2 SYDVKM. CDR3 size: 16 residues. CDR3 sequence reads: CASSFPHRLGSYEQYF. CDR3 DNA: TGTGCCAGCAGTTTCCCCCATCGTCTTGGATCCTACGAGCAGTACTTC.

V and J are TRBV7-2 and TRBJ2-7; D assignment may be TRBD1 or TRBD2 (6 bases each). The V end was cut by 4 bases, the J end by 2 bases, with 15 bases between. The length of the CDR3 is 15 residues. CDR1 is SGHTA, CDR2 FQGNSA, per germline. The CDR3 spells CASSSETRGPYEQYF. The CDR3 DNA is TGTGCCAGCAGCTCCGAGACCCGGGGGCCCTACGAGCAGTACTTC.